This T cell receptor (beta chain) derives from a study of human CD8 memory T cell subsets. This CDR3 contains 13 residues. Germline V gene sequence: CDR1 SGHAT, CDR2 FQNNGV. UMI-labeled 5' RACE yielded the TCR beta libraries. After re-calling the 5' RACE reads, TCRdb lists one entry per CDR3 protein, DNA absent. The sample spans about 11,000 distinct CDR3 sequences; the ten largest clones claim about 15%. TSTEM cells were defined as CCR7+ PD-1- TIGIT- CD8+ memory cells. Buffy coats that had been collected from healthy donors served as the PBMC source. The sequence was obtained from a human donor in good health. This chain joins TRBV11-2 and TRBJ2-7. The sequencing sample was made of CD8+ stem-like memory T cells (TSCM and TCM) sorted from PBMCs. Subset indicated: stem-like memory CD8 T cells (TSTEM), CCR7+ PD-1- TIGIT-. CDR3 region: CASSLGVAYEQYF.